Each of the 14 T cell receptor beta chains below was sequenced from the same sample in a study of T cell responses to AZD1222 COVID-19 vaccine. This table comes from immunoSEQ multiplex PCR, and its TCRdb copy is limited to in-frame clones, with some not included. Among some 150,000 clones listed, about nine tenths were seen once. The sequencing used peripheral blood, collected on day 0 of AZD1222 vaccination. The origin of the receptors is an adult in good health.

The chain is built from TRBV5-6 and TRBJ2-1; D is unclear. Trimming pared 4 bases from V and 0 bases from J, leaving 17 bases between. Looked up from germline, CDR1 is SGHDT and CDR2 is YYEEEE. The CDR3 totals 17 residues. DNA for the CDR3: TGTGCCAGCAGCCCATTGGAGTGGATAAGCTCCTACAATGAGCAGTTCTTC. Amino acid sequence: CASSPLEWISSYNEQFF. The whole variable domain, filled in from reference TRBV5-6 and TRBJ2-1, reads DAGVTQSPTHLIKTRGQQVTLRCSPKSGHDTVSWYQQALGQGPQFIFQYYEEEERQRGNFPDRFSGHQFPNYSSELNVNALLLGDSALYLCASSPLEWISSYNEQFFGPGTRLTVL.

The rearrangement joins TRBV11-1 to TRBJ1-2; D is undetermined. The CDR3 consists of 16 residues. V was pared by 5 bases and J by 7 bases, with 23 bases between. CDR1 and CDR2 from the germline V gene are SGHAT and FQDESV (reference sequence). The CDR3 DNA sequence: TGTGCCAGCAGCCCCAGCCCGGACGGTAGACTTCGTGGCTACACCTTC. This encodes CASSPSPDGRLRGYTF.

This chain uses TRBV28 with TRBJ1-2; 9 positions match TRBD1. Looked up from germline, CDR1 is MDHEN and CDR2 is SYDVKM. The CDR3 has 14 residues. Trimming at V came to 6 bases and at J to 6 bases, leaving 8 bases not matched to a gene. For the CDR3, the DNA is TGTGCCAGCAGGCAACAGGGGGCGGGGAATGGCTACACCTTC. Translating it yields CASRQQGAGNGYTF.

This chain uses TRBV13 with TRBJ2-7; D call uncertain. Deletions cut 0 bases from V and 3 bases from J, with 3 bases between. The germline gives CDR1 PRHDT, CDR2 FYEKMQ (reference sequence). The CDR3 length is 12 residues. CDR3 loop: CASSLGDYEQYF. The CDR3 bases are TGTGCCAGCAGCTTAGGTGACTACGAGCAGTACTTC.

The chain combines TRBV4-3 with TRBJ1-4; maybe TRBD1 (6 bases). The V end was cut by 0 bases, the J end by 3 bases, with 11 bases between. CDR3 length: 16 amino acids. Germline assignment: CDR1 LGHNA and CDR2 YSLEER. The CDR3 spells CASSQDGGLPNEKLFF. CDR3 DNA: TGCGCCAGCAGCCAAGACGGGGGGCTCCCTAATGAAAAACTGTTTTTT.

The chain carries TRBV20-1 and TRBJ2-1; no firm D call. CDR1 and CDR2 (germline): DFQATT, SNEGSKA (reference sequence). The CDR3 covers 10 residues. The ends were cut back, 0 bases at V and 14 bases at J, with 8 bases in the middle. The CDR3 region is CSARDHQEFF. CDR3 nucleotide sequence: TGCAGTGCTAGAGATCACCAGGAGTTCTTC.

The chain carries TRBV7-2 and TRBJ2-2; 9 bases are shared with TRBD1. With 8 bases clipped from V and 4 bases from J, the junction kept 8 bases outside the gene matches. The CDR3 contains 15 residues. Germline V gives CDR1 SGHTA, CDR2 FQGNSA. Written as DNA, the CDR3 is TGTGCCAGCGAGGGGACAGGGAGGGGCACCGGGGAGCTGTTTTTT. Its translation: CASEGTGRGTGELFF.

This chain connects TRBV21-1 to TRBJ2-1; whether TRBD1, the table's D call, matches the DNA was not checked. TRBV21-1 is given as a pseudogene. The CDR3 sequence is 15 residues long. CDR3 nucleotides: TGTGCCAGCAGCAAGCGGACAGACTCCTACAATGAGCAGTTCTTC. This codes for CASSKRTDSYNEQFF.

This chain joins TRBV18 and TRBJ2-3; D gene unclear. Trimming took 2 bases from V and 6 from J, leaving 18 bases between them. Germline V lookup: CDR1 KGHSH, CDR2 LQKENI. The CDR3 has 16 residues. CDR3 nucleotide sequence: TGTGCCAGCTCACCATCTAACCGGGCCATTGGCGATACGCAGTATTTT. Protein: CASSPSNRAIGDTQYF.

The rearrangement uses TRBV4-3 and TRBJ2-3; TRBD1 matches at 8 bases. Trimming took 0 bases from V and 4 from J; bases not matched to a gene: 6. The length of the CDR3 is 16 residues. Germline CDR1 is LGHNA and CDR2 is YSLEER. For the CDR3, the DNA is TGCGCCAGCAGCCAAGATCGGACAGGGTGGGCAGATACGCAGTATTTT. This codes for CASSQDRTGWADTQYF.

This chain links TRBV5-4 with TRBJ2-2, with D possibly being TRBD2 (6 bases). The CDR3 length is 16 residues. Trimming removed 5 bases from V and 1 base from J, with 15 bases in between. Germline CDR1 and CDR2: SGHNT and YYREEE (reference sequence). The chain's CDR3 is CASRRRAGRNTGELFF. The CDR3 DNA follows: TGTGCCAGCAGGAGAAGGGCGGGGAGGAACACCGGGGAGCTGTTTTTT.

This clone was seen a few times. The genes are TRBV20-1 and TRBJ1-2; the D is unclear. Trimming shortened V by 1 base and J by 13 bases, and 13 bases separated the two germline ends. The CDR3 runs 11 residues. Germline assignment: CDR1 DFQATT and CDR2 SNEGSKA (reference sequence). The CDR3 is CSARGGTKGTF. The CDR3 DNA is TGCAGTGCTAGAGGTGGTACGAAGGGCACCTTC.

The gene calls are TRBV30 and TRBJ1-4; D may be TRBD1 (6 bases). The V end was cut by 2 bases, the J end by 4 bases, with 11 bases between. The CDR3 is made up of 14 amino acids. Germline V gives CDR1 GTSNPN, CDR2 SVGIG (reference sequence). CDR3 residues: CAWSQTGLNEKLFF. For the CDR3, the DNA is TGTGCCTGGAGTCAAACAGGGCTTAATGAAAAACTGTTTTTT.

The chain carries TRBV24-1 and TRBJ1-5; D is ambiguous. V was cut by 9 bases and J by 1 base, with 12 bases left in between. The V gene's germline CDR1 is KGHDR and CDR2 SFDVKD. The CDR3 contains 14 residues. CDR3 nucleotide sequence: TGTGCCACCCCCCCCAGGCTGAGCAATCAGCCCCAGCATTTT. This encodes CATPPRLSNQPQHF.